This T cell receptor beta chain was captured in a study of T cell repertoires in breast cancer. Study-wide results and limits: Transcript abundance and primer differences skewed clone recovery in emulsion RT-PCR.

The expanded emulsion RT-PCR method captured paired alpha and beta chains from CD8+ T cells. A second nested PCR with blocking oligonucleotides suppressed unpaired genes. TCRdb reprocessed the emulsion pairing reads via MiXCR and lists one record per CDR3 protein. Among roughly 38,000 distinct CDR3 sequences, 45% were seen once, and the ten largest hold approximately 60%. Relative to its sample, this clonotype is medium-sized (0.01 to 0.1%). Its antigen is undetermined. V shed 0 bases and J 0 bases; nucleotides not matched to a gene: 1. The CDR3 length is 14 residues. Looked up from germline, CDR1 is DFQATT and CDR2 is SNEGSKA (reference sequence).

Specimen: CD8+ T cells. The TCR comes from a pool of human donors with breast cancer or a healthy control (not recorded which). The genes are TRBV20-1 and TRBJ2-7, with TRBD2 matching over 8 bases. The CDR3, as DNA: TGCAGTGCTAGAGATAGCGGGGACTCCTACGAGCAGTACTTC. Protein product: CSARDSGDSYEQYF.